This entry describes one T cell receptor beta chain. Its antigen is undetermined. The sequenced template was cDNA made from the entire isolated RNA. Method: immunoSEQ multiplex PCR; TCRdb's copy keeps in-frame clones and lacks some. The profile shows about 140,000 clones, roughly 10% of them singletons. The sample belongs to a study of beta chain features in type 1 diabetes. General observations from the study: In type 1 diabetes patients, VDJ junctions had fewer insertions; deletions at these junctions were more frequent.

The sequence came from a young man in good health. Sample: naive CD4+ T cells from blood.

In DNA, the CDR3 is TGTGCCAGCAGCTTGGCGGGAGAGGGGGGGACCCAGTACTTC. It encodes CASSLAGEGGTQYF. This chain links TRBV7-9 with TRBJ2-5; TRBD2 might be the D (7 bases). V lost 3 bases and J lost 7, with 15 bases in between. The germline V gene has CDR1 SEHNR and CDR2 FQNEAQ (reference sequence). CDR3 length equals 14 residues.